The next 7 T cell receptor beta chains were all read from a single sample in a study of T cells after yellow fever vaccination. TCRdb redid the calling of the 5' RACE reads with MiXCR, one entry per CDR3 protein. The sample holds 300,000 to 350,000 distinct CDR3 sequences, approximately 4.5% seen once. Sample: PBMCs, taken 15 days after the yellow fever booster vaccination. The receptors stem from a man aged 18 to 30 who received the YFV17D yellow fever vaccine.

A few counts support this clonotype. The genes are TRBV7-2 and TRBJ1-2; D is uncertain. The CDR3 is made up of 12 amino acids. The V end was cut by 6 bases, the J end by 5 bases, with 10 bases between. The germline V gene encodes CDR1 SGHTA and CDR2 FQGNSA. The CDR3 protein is CASSIMGYGYTF. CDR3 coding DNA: TGTGCCAGCAGTATAATGGGGTATGGCTACACCTTC.

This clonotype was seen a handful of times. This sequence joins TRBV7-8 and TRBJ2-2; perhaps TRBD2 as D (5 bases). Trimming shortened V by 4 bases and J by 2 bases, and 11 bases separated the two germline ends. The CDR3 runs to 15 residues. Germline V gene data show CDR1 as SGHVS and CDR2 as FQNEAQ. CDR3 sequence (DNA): TGTGCCAGCAGCTCGCGGGTCCCAAACACCGGGGAGCTGTTTTTT. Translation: CASSSRVPNTGELFF.

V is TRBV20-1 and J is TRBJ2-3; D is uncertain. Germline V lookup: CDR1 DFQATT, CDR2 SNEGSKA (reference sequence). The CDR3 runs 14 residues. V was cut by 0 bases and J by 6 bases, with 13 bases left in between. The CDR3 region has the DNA TGCAGTGCTAGAGACGCGAGCTCTTCGGATACGCAGTATTTT. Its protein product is CSARDASSSDTQYF.

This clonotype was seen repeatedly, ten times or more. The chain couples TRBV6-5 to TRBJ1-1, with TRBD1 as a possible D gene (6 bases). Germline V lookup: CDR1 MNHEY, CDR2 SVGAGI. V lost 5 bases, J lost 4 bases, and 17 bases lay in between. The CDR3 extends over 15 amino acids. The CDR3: CASSASGGRSTEAFF. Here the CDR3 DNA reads TGTGCCAGCAGTGCCTCGGGGGGCCGAAGCACTGAAGCTTTCTTT.

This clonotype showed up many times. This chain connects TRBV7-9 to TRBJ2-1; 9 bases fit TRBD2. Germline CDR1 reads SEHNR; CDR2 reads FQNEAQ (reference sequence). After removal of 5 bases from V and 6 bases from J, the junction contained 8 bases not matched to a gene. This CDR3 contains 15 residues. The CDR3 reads CASSRLAGLSNEQFF. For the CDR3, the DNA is TGTGCCAGCAGCCGTCTAGCGGGGCTAAGCAATGAGCAGTTCTTC.

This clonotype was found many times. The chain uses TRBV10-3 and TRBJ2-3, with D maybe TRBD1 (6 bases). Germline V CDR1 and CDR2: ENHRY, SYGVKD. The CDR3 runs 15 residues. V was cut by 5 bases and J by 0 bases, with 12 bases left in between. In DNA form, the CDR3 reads TGTGCCATCAGTACTGGGACAACTAGCACAGATACGCAGTATTTT. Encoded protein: CAISTGTTSTDTQYF.

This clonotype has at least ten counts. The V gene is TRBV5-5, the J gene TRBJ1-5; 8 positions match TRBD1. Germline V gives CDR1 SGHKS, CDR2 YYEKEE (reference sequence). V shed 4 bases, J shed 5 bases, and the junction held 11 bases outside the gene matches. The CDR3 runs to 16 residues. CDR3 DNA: TGTGCCAGCAGCGATCCAAGGACAGGGTGGGATCAGCCCCAGCATTTT. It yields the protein CASSDPRTGWDQPQHF.